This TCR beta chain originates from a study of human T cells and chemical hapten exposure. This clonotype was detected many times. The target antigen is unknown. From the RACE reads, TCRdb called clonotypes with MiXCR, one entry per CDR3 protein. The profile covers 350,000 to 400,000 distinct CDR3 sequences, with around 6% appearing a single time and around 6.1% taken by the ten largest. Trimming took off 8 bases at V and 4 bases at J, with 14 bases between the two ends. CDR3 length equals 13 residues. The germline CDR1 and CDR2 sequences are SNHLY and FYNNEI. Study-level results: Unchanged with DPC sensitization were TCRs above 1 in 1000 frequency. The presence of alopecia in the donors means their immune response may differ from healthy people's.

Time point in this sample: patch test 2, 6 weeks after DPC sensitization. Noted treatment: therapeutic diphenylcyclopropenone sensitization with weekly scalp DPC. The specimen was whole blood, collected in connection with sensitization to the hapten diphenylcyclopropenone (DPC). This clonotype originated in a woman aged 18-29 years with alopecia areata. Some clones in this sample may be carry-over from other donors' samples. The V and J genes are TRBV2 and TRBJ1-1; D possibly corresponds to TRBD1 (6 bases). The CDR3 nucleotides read TGTGCCAGCGGTCACAGGGTTTTCACTGAAGCTTTCTTT. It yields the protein CASGHRVFTEAFF.